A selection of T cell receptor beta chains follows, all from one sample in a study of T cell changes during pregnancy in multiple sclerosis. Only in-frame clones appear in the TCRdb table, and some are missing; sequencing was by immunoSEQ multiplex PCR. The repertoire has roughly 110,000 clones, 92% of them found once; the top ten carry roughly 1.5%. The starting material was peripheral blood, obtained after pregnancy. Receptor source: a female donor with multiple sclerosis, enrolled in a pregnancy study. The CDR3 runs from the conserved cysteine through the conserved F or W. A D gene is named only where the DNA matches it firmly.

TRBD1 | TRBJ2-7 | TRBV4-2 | CASSQDIVRGDRGYEQYF | TGTGCCAGCAGCCAAGATATTGTACGGGGGGACAGGGGTTACGAGCAGTACTTC
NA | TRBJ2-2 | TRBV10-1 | CASSEVRGYTGELFF | TGCGCCAGCAGTGAGGTCAGGGGATACACCGGGGAGCTGTTTTTT
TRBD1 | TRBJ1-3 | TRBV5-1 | CASSMLKAGGSGNTIYF | TGCGCCAGCAGCATGCTGAAAGCAGGGGGCTCTGGAAACACCATATATTTT
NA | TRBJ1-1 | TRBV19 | CASSIIVGVGNTEAFF | TGTGCCAGTAGTATAATTGTAGGGGTTGGGAACACTGAAGCTTTCTTT
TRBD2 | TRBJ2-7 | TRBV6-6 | CASNPTSGRPYEQYF | TGTGCCAGCAACCCAACTAGCGGGAGGCCCTACGAGCAGTACTTC
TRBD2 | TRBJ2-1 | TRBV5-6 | CASSPAGGFHEQFF | TGTGCCAGCAGCCCCGCGGGGGGTTTCCATGAGCAGTTCTTC
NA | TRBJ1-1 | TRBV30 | CAWSLGGDTEAFF | TGTGCCTGGAGCCTTGGGGGGGACACTGAAGCTTTCTTT
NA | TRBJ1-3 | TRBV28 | CASSFGQNYYSGNTIYF | TGTGCCAGCAGTTTCGGACAGAATTACTACTCTGGAAACACCATATATTTT
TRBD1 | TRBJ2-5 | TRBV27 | CASSGTGSTETQYF | TGTGCCAGCAGTGGGACAGGGTCGACAGAGACCCAGTACTTC
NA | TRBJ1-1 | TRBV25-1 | CASRARGGAKAFF | TGTGCCAGCAGGGCCCGAGGGGGGGCGAAAGCTTTCTTT
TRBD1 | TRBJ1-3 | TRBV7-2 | CASSLGQGGETGNTIYF | TGTGCCAGCAGCTTGGGACAGGGGGGGGAGACTGGAAACACCATATATTTT
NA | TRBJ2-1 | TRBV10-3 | CAIKGRWLATEDREQFF | TGTGCCATCAAGGGAAGATGGCTAGCGACGGAGGATCGCGAGCAGTTCTTC
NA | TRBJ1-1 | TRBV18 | CASSPPDMRNTEAFF | TGTGCCAGCTCACCCCCCGACATGAGGAACACTGAAGCTTTCTTT
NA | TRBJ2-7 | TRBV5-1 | CASSLGGPYEQYF | TGCGCCAGCAGCTTGGGCGGTCCCTACGAGCAGTACTTC
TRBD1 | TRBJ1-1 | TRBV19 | CASREGGTGRNTEAFF | TGTGCCAGTAGAGAAGGCGGGACAGGGAGAAACACTGAAGCTTTCTTT
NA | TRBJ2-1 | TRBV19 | CASTRDTIYNEQFF | TGTGCCAGTACCCGGGACACGATTTACAATGAGCAGTTCTTC
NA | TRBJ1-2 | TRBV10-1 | CAMAVGGAYGYTF | TGCGCCATGGCCGTCGGGGGGGCCTATGGCTACACCTTC
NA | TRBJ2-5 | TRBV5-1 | CASSLGLSLAVRETQYF | TGCGCCAGCAGCTTGGGACTATCCCTTGCAGTTAGAGAGACCCAGTACTTC